This T cell receptor (beta chain) appears in the sequencing data of a study of cytomegalovirus exposure and HLA in healthy donors. Data came from immunoSEQ multiplex PCR; TCRdb stores just in-frame clones and leaves some out. Of around 170,000 clones listed, approximately 81% are singletons. The germline gives CDR1 MDHEN, CDR2 SYDVKM. CDR3 length: 15 amino acids. Trimming left V 3 bases short and J 2 bases short, with 12 bases between. The sequence came from a man between 18 and 29 years old in good health and CMV-seropositive. The chain has TRBV28 and TRBJ2-3; D may be TRBD1 (6 bases). The sample taken for sequencing was PBMCs. CDR3 bases: TGTGCCAGCAGTTTCCGACAGGACTTCACAGATACGCAGTATTTT. Amino acid sequence: CASSFRQDFTDTQYF.